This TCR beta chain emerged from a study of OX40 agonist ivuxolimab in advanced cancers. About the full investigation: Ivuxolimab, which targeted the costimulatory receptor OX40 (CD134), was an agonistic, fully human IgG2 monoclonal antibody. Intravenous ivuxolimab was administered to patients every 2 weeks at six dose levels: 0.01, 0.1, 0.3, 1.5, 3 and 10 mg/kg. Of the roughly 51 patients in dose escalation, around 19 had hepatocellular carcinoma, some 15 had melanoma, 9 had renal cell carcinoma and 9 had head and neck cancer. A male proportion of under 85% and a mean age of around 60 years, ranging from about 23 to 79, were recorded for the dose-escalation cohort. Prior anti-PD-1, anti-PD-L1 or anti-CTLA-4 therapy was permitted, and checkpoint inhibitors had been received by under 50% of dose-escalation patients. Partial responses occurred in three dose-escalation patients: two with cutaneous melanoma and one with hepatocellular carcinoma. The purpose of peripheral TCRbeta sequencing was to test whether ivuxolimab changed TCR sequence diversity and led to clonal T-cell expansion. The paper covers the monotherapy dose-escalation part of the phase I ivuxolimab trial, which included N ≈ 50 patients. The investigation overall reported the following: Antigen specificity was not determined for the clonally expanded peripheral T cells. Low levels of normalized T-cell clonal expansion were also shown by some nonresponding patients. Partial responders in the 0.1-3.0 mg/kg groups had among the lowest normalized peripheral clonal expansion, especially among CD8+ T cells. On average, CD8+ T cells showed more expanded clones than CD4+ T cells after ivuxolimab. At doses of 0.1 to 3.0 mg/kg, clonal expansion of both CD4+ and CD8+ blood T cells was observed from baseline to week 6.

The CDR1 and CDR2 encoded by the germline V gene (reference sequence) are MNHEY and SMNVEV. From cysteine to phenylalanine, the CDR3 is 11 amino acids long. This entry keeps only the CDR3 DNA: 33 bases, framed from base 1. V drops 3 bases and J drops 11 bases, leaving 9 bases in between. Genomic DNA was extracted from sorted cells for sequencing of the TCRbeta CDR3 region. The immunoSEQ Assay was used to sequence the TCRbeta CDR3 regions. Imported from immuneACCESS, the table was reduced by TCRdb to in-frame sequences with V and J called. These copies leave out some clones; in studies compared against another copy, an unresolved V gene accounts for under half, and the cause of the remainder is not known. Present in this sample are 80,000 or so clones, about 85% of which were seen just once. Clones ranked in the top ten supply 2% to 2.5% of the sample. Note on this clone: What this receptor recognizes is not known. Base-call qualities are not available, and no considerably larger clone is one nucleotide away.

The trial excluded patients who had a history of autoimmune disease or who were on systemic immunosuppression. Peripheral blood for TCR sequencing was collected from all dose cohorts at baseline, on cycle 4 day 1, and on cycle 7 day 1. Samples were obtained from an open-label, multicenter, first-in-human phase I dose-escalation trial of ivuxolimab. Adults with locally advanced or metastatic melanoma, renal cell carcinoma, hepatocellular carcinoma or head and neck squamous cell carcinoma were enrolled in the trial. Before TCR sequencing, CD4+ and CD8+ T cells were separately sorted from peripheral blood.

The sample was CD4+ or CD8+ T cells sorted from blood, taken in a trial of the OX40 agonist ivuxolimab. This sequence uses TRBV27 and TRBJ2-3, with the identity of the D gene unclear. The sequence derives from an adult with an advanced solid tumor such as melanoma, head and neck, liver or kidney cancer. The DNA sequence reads TGTGCCAGCAGTTTTCAGTGGAAGCAGTATTTT. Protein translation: CASSFQWKQYF.